This TCR beta chain emerged from a study of blood T cell repertoires in COVID-19. Study-level information: Sample material is recorded as cDNA or gDNA derived from T cells, B-cell-depleted T cells, or PBMCs.

The CDR3 length is 14 residues. Germline V CDR1 and CDR2: SGHDN, FVKESK. V shed 1 base, J shed 6 bases, and the junction held 3 bases outside the gene matches. As originally analysed: The authors estimated nucleated cell counts from reference gene primer amplification. Clones were sequenced by immunoSEQ multiplex PCR, and TCRdb holds only the in-frame ones, with some missing. D and trimming come from the DNA, and the V and J calls and clone size come from that table. The table includes hundreds of thousands of clones, around nine tenths detected once. The J gene is TRBJ1-2, the V gene TRBV14, with 9 bases fitting TRBD1. Material: peripheral blood. The source is a man in his sixties who had recovered from COVID-19. The CDR3 DNA follows: TGTGCCAGCAGCCAAGTCGACAGGGGGAATGGCTACACCTTC. It specifies CASSQVDRGNGYTF.